This passage covers 21 T cell receptor beta chains from one sample sequenced in a study of cytomegalovirus exposure and HLA in healthy donors. The PCR employed 60 Vbeta primers together with 13 Jbeta primers. Some clones are missing from TCRdb's copy, which holds only in-frame ones; the method was immunoSEQ multiplex PCR. The repertoire has 150,000 to 200,000 clones, 60% to 75% of them found once; the top ten carry 2.5% to 3.5%. Sequenced sample: PBMCs. These receptors came from a woman aged 50 to 60 in good health and CMV-seropositive.

The chain is built from TRBV5-4 and TRBJ1-1, with D possibly matching TRBD1 (5 bases). Trimming removed 4 bases from V and 1 base from J, with 11 bases in between. CDR1 is SGHNT and CDR2 is YYREEE in the germline V gene (reference sequence). The CDR3 extends over 14 amino acids. Written as DNA, the CDR3 is TGTGCCAGCAGCCCCCGCGGGGGGAACACTGAAGCTTTCTTT. Residues: CASSPRGGNTEAFF.

The chain is built from TRBV2 and TRBJ1-4; D not certain. V was pared by 7 bases and J by 4 bases, with 7 bases between. Germline CDR1 and CDR2: SNHLY and FYNNEI. The CDR3 covers 12 residues. The CDR3 here is CASNGDNEKLFF. The CDR3 DNA reads TGTGCCAGCAATGGAGATAATGAAAAACTGTTTTTT.

The V and J genes are TRBV11-2 and TRBJ2-2; 9 nucleotides agree with TRBD2. CDR1 SGHAT and CDR2 FQNNGV come from the germline V gene. This CDR3 spans 17 amino acids. The V and J ends lost 5 bases and 5 bases, in that order; junction bases with no gene match: 12. This CDR3 is CASSPQRSGGYTGELFF. CDR3 in DNA: TGTGCCAGCAGCCCCCAAAGGAGCGGGGGGTATACCGGGGAGCTGTTTTTT. Based on the CDR3 plus reference TRBV11-2 and TRBJ2-2, the full variable domain is EAGVAQSPRYKIIEKRQSVAFWCNPISGHATLYWYQQILGQGPKLLIQFQNNGVVDDSQLPKDRFSAERLKGVDSTLKIQPAKLEDSAVYLCASSPQRSGGYTGELFFGEGSRLTVL.

The rearrangement uses TRBV5-1 and TRBJ2-4; D is unclear. The length of the CDR3 is 15 residues. Germline V gene sequence: CDR1 SGHRS, CDR2 YFSETQ. The germline V and J ends were trimmed by 2 bases and 4 bases, with 13 bases remaining between them. This CDR3 is CASSFDIGTKNIQYF. CDR3 nucleotide sequence: TGCGCCAGCAGCTTTGACATTGGAACTAAAAACATTCAGTACTTC.

This chain connects TRBV19 to TRBJ2-2, with 9 bases identical to TRBD1. The CDR3 has 16 residues. The V gene's germline CDR1 is LNHDA and CDR2 SQIVND (reference sequence). Trimming cost V 7 bases and J 3 bases; bases outside gene matches: 9. The CDR3 loop reads CASTRTGERDTGELFF. The CDR3 DNA reads as TGTGCCAGTACCCGGACAGGGGAGCGGGACACCGGGGAGCTGTTTTTT.

The chain employs TRBV11-3 and TRBJ2-1; D is perhaps TRBD2 (6 bases). Trimming removed 2 bases at V and 0 bases at J, with 11 bases between. CDR3 length equals 16 residues. From germline, CDR1 is SGHNT and CDR2 YENEEA. For the CDR3, the DNA is TGTGCCAGCAGCTTATTCGGCGGGGCCTCCTACAATGAGCAGTTCTTC. It is translated as CASSLFGGASYNEQFF.

This chain joins TRBV6-6 and TRBJ1-4, with no clear D. CDR3 length: 13 residues. Trimming removed 0 bases from V and 4 bases from J, with 3 bases in between. CDR1 MNHNY and CDR2 SVGAGI come from the germline V gene (reference sequence). This chain's CDR3 is CASSYSSNEKLFF. The DNA for the CDR3 is TGTGCCAGCAGTTACTCCAGTAATGAAAAACTGTTTTTT.

This chain uses TRBV6-6 with TRBJ2-4, with TRBD2 matching 12 bases. V lost 5 bases, J lost 10 bases, and 6 bases stayed unmatched. Germline V gene sequence: CDR1 MNHNY, CDR2 SVGAGI (reference sequence). The CDR3 has 14 amino acids. The CDR3 loop reads CASSTTSGGPIQYF. CDR3 DNA sequence: TGTGCCAGCAGTACGACTAGCGGGGGTCCTATTCAGTACTTC.

V usage is TRBV27 and J usage is TRBJ1-2; maybe TRBD1 (6 bases). Trimming removed 8 bases from V and 6 bases from J, with 19 bases in between. This CDR3 is built from 14 residues. Looked up from germline, CDR1 is MNHEY and CDR2 is SMNVEV (reference sequence). The CDR3 sequence is CASGLQQGLDGYTF. The CDR3 nucleotides are TGTGCCAGCGGCCTGCAACAGGGATTGGATGGCTACACCTTC.

J is TRBJ1-1 and V is TRBV10-3; D is perhaps TRBD1 (6 bases). Germline V CDR1 and CDR2: ENHRY, SYGVKD. The CDR3 is 17 amino acids. With 3 bases removed from V and 3 bases from J, the gap between germline ends came to 20 bases. CDR3 sequence (DNA): TGTGCCATCAGTGACCCGCGGACAGCTACCCCGGACACTGAAGCTTTCTTT. Its translation is CAISDPRTATPDTEAFF.

This chain links TRBV5-1 with TRBJ2-7; D remains unclear. CDR3 size: 14 residues. V lost 0 bases to trimming and J lost 4 bases, with 11 bases between them. CDR1 is SGHRS and CDR2 is YFSETQ in the germline V gene. The CDR3 nucleotides read TGCGCCAGCAGCTTGGGCCAGGAAAATTACGAGCAGTACTTC. Amino acid sequence: CASSLGQENYEQYF.

This clone was found once. The gene calls are TRBV27 and TRBJ1-1, with D possibly TRBD1 on 5 matching bases. Germline assignment: CDR1 MNHEY and CDR2 SMNVEV (reference sequence). CDR3 length: 14 amino acids. V dropped 2 bases and J dropped 0 bases, with 7 bases sitting between them. CDR3 protein: CASSLGALNTEAFF. CDR3 DNA: TGTGCCAGCAGTTTAGGGGCCTTGAACACTGAAGCTTTCTTT.

The chain has TRBV7-9 and TRBJ1-4; no clear D. V was pared by 3 bases and J by 13 bases, with 15 bases between. Per the germline V gene, CDR1 is SEHNR and CDR2 is FQNEAQ (reference sequence). The CDR3 is 13 residues long. The CDR3 DNA reads TGTGCCAGCAGCTTTGGGCAGGCCGGTGGACTGTTTTTT. Protein product: CASSFGQAGGLFF.

V gene TRBV5-5 combines with J gene TRBJ2-7; 9 nucleotides agree with TRBD1. Trimming cost V 5 bases and J 4 bases; bases outside gene matches: 10. The germline CDR1 and CDR2 sequences are SGHKS and YYEKEE (reference sequence). CDR3 length: 15 residues. DNA for the CDR3: TGTGCCAGCAGTTTCAGACAGGGGGTAGTTTACGAGCAGTACTTC. It yields the protein CASSFRQGVVYEQYF.

In this sample, this clone turned up once. V gene TRBV19 combines with J gene TRBJ2-2; TRBD2 aligns across 13 bases. CDR3 length: 16 residues. J lost 1 base, V lost 6 bases, and 2 bases had no gene match. Germline lookup yields CDR1 LNHDA and CDR2 SQIVND (reference sequence). In nucleotides, the CDR3 is TGTGCCAGTAGCAGACTAGCGGGGGGGAACACCGGGGAGCTGTTTTTT. Protein sequence: CASSRLAGGNTGELFF.

V usage is TRBV6-6 and J usage is TRBJ2-5; 7 positions match TRBD1. The germline gives CDR1 MNHNY, CDR2 SVGAGI (reference sequence). Trimming cost V 8 bases and J 4 bases; bases outside gene matches: 4. The CDR3 is 12 amino acids. CDR3 sequence (DNA): TGTGCCAGCCATAGGGGGCCAGAGACCCAGTACTTC. Protein product: CASHRGPETQYF.

The chain recombines TRBV5-1 with TRBJ2-3; TRBD2 matches 9 bases. Per germline, CDR1 SGHRS and CDR2 YFSETQ. Germline trimming cut 0 bases from V and 2 bases from J; bases unmatched to any gene: 7. This CDR3 spans 17 amino acids. CDR3 in DNA: TGCGCCAGCAGCTTGGGCCTAGCGGGGAGGACCACAGATACGCAGTATTTT. Translation gives CASSLGLAGRTTDTQYF.

The J gene is TRBJ1-4, the V gene TRBV7-9; a weak D match, TRBD1 (6 bases). The CDR3 runs 17 residues. The germline V gene has CDR1 SEHNR and CDR2 FQNEAQ (reference sequence). V was clipped by 3 bases and J by 1 base, with 15 bases between them. The CDR3 DNA sequence: TGTGCCAGCAGCTTTGGCCCAGGGGCGGAAACTAATGAAAAACTGTTTTTT. Amino acid sequence: CASSFGPGAETNEKLFF. Full variable domain (rest looked up from reference TRBV7-9 and TRBJ1-4): DTGVSQNPRHKITKRGQNVTFRCDPISEHNRLYWYRQTLGQGPEFLTYFQNEAQLEKSRLLSDRFSAERPKGSFSTLEIQRTEQGDSAMYLCASSFGPGAETNEKLFFGSGTQLSVL.

This clone has a handful of counts. The rearrangement joins TRBV5-1 to TRBJ1-1, with a possible D match to TRBD1 (5 bases). Germline CDR1 reads SGHRS; CDR2 reads YFSETQ. The CDR3 runs to 13 residues. Trimming took 3 bases from V and 3 from J, leaving 9 bases between them. The CDR3 DNA is TGCGCCAGCAGCTCGTCGGGGGACACTGAAGCTTTCTTT. Translated: CASSSSGDTEAFF.

V gene TRBV10-3 combines with J gene TRBJ1-6; D is unclear. Germline-derived CDR1 and CDR2 are ENHRY and SYGVKD. The ends were cut back, 3 bases at V and 8 bases at J, with 11 bases in the middle. The CDR3 is 14 amino acids. The CDR3 DNA sequence: TGTGCCATCAGTGATGAGGGAGGTTATTCACCCCTCCACTTT. Its protein product is CAISDEGGYSPLHF.

The chain combines TRBV7-9 with TRBJ2-7; 8 bases match TRBD1. Germline V gene lookup returns CDR1 SEHNR and CDR2 FQNEAQ (reference sequence). This CDR3 spans 14 amino acids. J gave up 5 bases and V 5 bases, and 8 bases lay outside the gene matches. The chain's CDR3 is CASSLGQGRNEQYF. In DNA, the CDR3 is TGTGCCAGCAGCCTTGGACAGGGTAGGAACGAGCAGTACTTC.